This T cell receptor (beta chain) stems from a study of cytomegalovirus exposure and HLA in healthy donors. Turning to this clone: Its antigen remains unidentified.

There are 14 residues in the CDR3. CDR1 is LNHDA, CDR2 SQIVND, per germline (reference sequence). V lost 4 bases and J lost 2; bases outside the gene matches: 3. PCR involved 60 Vbeta and 13 Jbeta primers. This table comes from immunoSEQ multiplex PCR, and its TCRdb copy is limited to in-frame clones, with some not included. Among around 160,000 clones, about 77% were seen once, and the ten largest hold approximately 10%. General study results and limits: Data from an earlier analysis indicated that most TCR beta V segments were productive either about 90% or about 30% of the time. HLA alleles showed associations with 16,951 TCR beta sequences in a later analysis, at a 0.05 false discovery rate.

Specimen: PBMCs. The chain is built from TRBV19 and TRBJ1-2; 8 nucleotides agree with TRBD1. This clonotype was obtained from a young man in good health and CMV-seropositive. The CDR3 here is CASSTRDRNYGYTF. Here the CDR3 DNA reads TGTGCCAGTAGTACTCGGGACAGGAACTATGGCTACACCTTC.